This T cell receptor (beta chain) was sequenced for a study of early T cells in non-severe SARS-CoV-2 infection. CDR3 length: 14 amino acids. The V gene's germline CDR1 is MNHEY and CDR2 SVGEGT. Trimming took 5 bases from V and 1 from J; bases not matched to a gene: 2. MiXCR was run by TCRdb on the 5' RACE reads, yielding one entry per CDR3 protein. The table has around 63,000 distinct CDR3 sequences, about 9.1% seen once. The chain couples TRBV6-2 or TRBV6-3 to TRBJ2-5; 9 nucleotides agree with TRBD2. This TCR was recovered from an adult who was a healthcare worker with PCR-confirmed SARS-CoV-2 infection or an uninfected control (not recorded which). The sample was whole blood, taken at baseline. In nucleotides, the CDR3 is TGTGCCAGCAGTGGCGGGAGGGCCCAAGAGACCCAGTACTTC. Its protein is CASSGGRAQETQYF.